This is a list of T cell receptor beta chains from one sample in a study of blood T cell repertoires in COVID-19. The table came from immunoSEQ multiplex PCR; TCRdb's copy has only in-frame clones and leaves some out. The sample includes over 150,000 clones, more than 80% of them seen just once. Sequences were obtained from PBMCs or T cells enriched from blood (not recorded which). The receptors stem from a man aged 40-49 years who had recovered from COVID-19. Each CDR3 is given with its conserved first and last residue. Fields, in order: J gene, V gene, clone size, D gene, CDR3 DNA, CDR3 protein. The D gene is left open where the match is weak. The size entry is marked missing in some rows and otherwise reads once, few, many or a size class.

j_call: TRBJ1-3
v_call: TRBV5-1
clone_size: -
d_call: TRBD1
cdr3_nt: TGCGCCAGCAGCTTGGACATCACAGGGGCCCTCGGAAACACCATATATTTT
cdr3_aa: CASSLDITGALGNTIYF

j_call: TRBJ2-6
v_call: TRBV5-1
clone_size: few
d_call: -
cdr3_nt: TGCGCCAGCAGCCGCGACTCTGGGGCCAACGTCCTGACTTTC
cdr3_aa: CASSRDSGANVLTF

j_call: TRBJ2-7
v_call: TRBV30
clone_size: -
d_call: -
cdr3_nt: TGTGCCTGGAGTCCGGTTAGAGGCGAGCAGTACTTC
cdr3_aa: CAWSPVRGEQYF

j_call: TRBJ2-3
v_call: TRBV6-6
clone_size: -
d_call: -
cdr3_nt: TGTGCCAGCAGTTCCTACACAGATACGCAGTATTTT
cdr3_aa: CASSSYTDTQYF

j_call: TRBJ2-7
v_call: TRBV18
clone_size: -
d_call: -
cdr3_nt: TGTGCCAGCTCACGAACTACCGGACACACTCATGAAGAGTCCTACGAGCAGTACTTC
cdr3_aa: CASSRTTGHTHEESYEQYF

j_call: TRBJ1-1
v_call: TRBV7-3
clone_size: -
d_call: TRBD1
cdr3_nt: TGTGCCAGCAGCTTAGGGACAGGGGCGCGGAAAACTGAAGCTTTCTTT
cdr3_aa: CASSLGTGARKTEAFF

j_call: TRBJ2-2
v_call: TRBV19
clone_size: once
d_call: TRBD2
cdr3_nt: TGTGCCAGTAGTATAACGGGGGGAGCCGGGGAGCTGTTTTTT
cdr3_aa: CASSITGGAGELFF

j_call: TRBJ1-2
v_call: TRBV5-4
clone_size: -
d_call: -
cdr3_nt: TGTGCCAGCAGCCTACAGGACAGAGCTAACTATGGCTACACCTTC
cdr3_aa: CASSLQDRANYGYTF

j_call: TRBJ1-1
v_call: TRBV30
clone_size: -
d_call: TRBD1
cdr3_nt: TGTGCCTGGGAACAGGGGGGCACTGAAGCTTTCTTT
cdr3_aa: CAWEQGGTEAFF

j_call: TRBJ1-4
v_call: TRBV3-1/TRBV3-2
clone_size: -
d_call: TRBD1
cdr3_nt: TGTGCCAGCAGCCAACTATCGGCAGGGGGTGAAAAACTGTTTTTT
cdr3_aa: CASSQLSAGGEKLFF

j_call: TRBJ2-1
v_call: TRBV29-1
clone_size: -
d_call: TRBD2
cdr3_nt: TGCAGCGCTTCTAGCGGGAGTGTCTATGAGCAGTTCTTC
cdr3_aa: CSASSGSVYEQFF

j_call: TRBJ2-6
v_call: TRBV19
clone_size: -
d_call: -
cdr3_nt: TGTGCCAGTAGTACCCCCTCCCTTTCTGGGGCCAACGTCCTGACTTTC
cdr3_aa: CASSTPSLSGANVLTF

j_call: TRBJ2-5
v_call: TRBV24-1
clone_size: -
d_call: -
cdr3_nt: TGTGCCACCAGTGATACCCAGGGTTGGGGCCACCGGGAGACCCAGTACTTC
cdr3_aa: CATSDTQGWGHRETQYF

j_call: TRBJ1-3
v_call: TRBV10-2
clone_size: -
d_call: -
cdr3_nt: TGCGCCAGCAGTGAAGTTGGAGGCCATGGAAACACCATATATTTT
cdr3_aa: CASSEVGGHGNTIYF

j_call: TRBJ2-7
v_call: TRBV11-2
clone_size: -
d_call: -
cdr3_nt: TGTGCCAGCAGCTTAGGGGCACCGTCCTACGAGCAGTACTTC
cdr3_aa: CASSLGAPSYEQYF

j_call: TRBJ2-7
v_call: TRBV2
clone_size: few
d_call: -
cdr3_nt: TGTGCCAGCAGTGGACAACAGGGAATTGGGTACGAGCAGTACTTC
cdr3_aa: CASSGQQGIGYEQYF

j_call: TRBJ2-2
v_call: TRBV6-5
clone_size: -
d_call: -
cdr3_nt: TGTGCCAGCATCGGGGAGATCACCGGGGAGCTGTTTTTT
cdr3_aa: CASIGEITGELFF

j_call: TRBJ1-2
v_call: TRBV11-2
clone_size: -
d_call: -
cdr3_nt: TGTGCCAGCAGCTTAGTCGCAGGGAACGGCTACACCTTC
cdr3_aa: CASSLVAGNGYTF

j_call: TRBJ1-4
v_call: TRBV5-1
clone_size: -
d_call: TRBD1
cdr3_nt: TGCGCCAGCAGCTTCAAAGGTTCGACAGGGCCTAATGAAAAACTGTTTTTT
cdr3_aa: CASSFKGSTGPNEKLFF

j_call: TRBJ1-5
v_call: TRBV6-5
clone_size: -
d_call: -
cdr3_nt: TGTGCCTGCCGGACGGGACTTAGCAATCAGCCCCAGCATTTT
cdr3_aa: CACRTGLSNQPQHF

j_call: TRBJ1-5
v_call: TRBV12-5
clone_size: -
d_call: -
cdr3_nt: TGTGCTAGTGGCCTAGGACAGTCAGCTCAGCCCCAGCATTTT
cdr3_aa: CASGLGQSAQPQHF

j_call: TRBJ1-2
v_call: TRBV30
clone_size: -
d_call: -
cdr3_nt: TGTGCCTGGAGTCCCCCGGGGTCGTTAGGCAACTATGGCTACACCTTC
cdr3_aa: CAWSPPGSLGNYGYTF

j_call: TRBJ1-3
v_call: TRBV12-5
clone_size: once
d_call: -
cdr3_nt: TGTGCTAGTGGTTCTAGGACAGATCCCTCTGGAAACACCATATATTTT
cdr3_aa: CASGSRTDPSGNTIYF

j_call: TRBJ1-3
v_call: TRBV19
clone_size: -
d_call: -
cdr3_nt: TGTGCCAGTAGTAAAGGCAGGGGTGCCTCTGGAAACACCATATATTTT
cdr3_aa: CASSKGRGASGNTIYF

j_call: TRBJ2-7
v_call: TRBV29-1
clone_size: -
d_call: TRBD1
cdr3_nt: TGCAGCGTTGGCCCCCGATTGACAGGGGGCGAGCAGTACTTC
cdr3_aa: CSVGPRLTGGEQYF

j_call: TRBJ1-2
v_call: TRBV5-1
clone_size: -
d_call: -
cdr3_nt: TGCGCCAGCAGCTTGGATGGGGGGAACTATGGCTACACCTTC
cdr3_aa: CASSLDGGNYGYTF

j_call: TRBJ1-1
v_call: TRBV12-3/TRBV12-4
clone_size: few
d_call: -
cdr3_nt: TGTGCCAGCAGTTTGAACAGGGTGGCTTTCTTT
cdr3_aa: CASSLNRVAFF

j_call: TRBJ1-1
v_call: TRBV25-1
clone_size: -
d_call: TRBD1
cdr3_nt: TGTGCCAGCTCTAGGACAGGGGGCACTGAAGCTTTCTTT
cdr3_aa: CASSRTGGTEAFF

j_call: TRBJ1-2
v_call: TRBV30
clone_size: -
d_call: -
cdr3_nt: TGTGCCTGGAGCCCAGCGAGGGGCAGGGGATATGGCTACACCTTC
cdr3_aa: CAWSPARGRGYGYTF

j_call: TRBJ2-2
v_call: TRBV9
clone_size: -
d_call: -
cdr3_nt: TGTGCCAGCAGCGTGAGGCACTCGAACACCGGGGAGCTGTTTTTT
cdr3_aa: CASSVRHSNTGELFF

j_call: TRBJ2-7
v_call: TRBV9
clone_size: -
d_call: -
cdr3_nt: TGTGCCAGCAGCGCCGGTGGAGGGGACGAGCAGTACTTC
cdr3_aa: CASSAGGGDEQYF

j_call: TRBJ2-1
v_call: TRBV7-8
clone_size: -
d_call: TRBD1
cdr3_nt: TGTGCCAGCAGCTTAGAACAGGGGATAAATGAGCAGTTCTTC
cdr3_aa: CASSLEQGINEQFF

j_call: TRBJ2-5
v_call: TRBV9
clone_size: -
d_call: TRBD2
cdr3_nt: TGTGCCAGCAGCGTTAGCGGGGGGGCCGGCGAGACCCAGTACTTC
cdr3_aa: CASSVSGGAGETQYF

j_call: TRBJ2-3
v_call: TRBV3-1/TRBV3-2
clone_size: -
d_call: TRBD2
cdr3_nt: TGTGCCAGCAGTTCCCTCACGGCGGGAGCGGGAGATACGCAGTATTTT
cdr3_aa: CASSSLTAGAGDTQYF

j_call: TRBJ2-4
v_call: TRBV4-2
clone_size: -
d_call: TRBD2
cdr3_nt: TGTGCCAGCAGCGCCGGGACTAGCGGGGGAAACCCCAAAAACATTCAGTACTTC
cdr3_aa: CASSAGTSGGNPKNIQYF

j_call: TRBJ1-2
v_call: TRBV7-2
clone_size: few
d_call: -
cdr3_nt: TGTGCCAGCAGCCTTACCGAGGACAGAAGCCGCTATGGCTACACCTTC
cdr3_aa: CASSLTEDRSRYGYTF

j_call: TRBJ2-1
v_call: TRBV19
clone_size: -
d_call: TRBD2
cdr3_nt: TGTGCCAGTAGTTTGGGGGGGAATGAGCAGTTCTTC
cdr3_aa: CASSLGGNEQFF

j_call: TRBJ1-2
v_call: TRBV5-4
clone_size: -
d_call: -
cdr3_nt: TGTGCCAGCAGCTTGATGGAGGGTTGGTATGGCTACACCTTC
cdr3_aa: CASSLMEGWYGYTF

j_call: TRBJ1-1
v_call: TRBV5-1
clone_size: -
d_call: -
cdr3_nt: TGCGCCAGCAGCCAGGTTAACACTGAAGCTTTCTTT
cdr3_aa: CASSQVNTEAFF

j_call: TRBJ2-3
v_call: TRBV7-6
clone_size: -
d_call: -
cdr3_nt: TGTGCCAGCAGCCCGCATCTCCCGAACGGGGGCACAGATACGCAGTATTTT
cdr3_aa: CASSPHLPNGGTDTQYF

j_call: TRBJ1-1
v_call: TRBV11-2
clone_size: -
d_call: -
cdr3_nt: TGTGCCAGCAGCTTAGTTTCAGTAACGAACACTGAAGCTTTCTTT
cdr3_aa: CASSLVSVTNTEAFF

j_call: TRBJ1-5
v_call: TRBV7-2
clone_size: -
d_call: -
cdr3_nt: TGTGCCAGCAGCTTAGGGGCCCTGCCCCAGCATTTT
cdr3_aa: CASSLGALPQHF

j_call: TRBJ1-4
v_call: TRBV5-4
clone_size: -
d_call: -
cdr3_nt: TGTGCCAGCAGCTCAGAACCGCTTAATGAAAAACTGTTTTTT
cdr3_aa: CASSSEPLNEKLFF

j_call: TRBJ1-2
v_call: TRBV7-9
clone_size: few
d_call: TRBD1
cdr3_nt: TGTGCCAGCAGCTCTCGGACAGGGGTGGGCTACACCTTC
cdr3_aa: CASSSRTGVGYTF

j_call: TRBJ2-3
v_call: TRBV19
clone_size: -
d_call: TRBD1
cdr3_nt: TGTGCCAGTACATCACAGGGGGCCGGGACAGATACGCAGTATTTT
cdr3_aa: CASTSQGAGTDTQYF

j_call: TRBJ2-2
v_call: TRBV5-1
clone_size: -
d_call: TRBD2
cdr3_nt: TGCGCCAGCAGCTTAACTAGCGGGGCGAACACCGGGGAGCTGTTTTTT
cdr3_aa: CASSLTSGANTGELFF

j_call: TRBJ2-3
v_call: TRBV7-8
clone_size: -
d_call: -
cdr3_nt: TGTGCCAGCAGCCCTCGGGTCCTGGCCAGCACAGATACGCAGTATTTT
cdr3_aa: CASSPRVLASTDTQYF

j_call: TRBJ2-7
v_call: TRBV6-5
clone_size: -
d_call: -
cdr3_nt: TGTGCCAGCAGCGCACTAGCCGGGACGGCTTACGCGCAGTACTTC
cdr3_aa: CASSALAGTAYAQYF

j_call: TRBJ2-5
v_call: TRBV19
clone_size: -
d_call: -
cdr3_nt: TGTGCCAGTAGTACCAAAGAGACCCAGTACTTC
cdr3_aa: CASSTKETQYF

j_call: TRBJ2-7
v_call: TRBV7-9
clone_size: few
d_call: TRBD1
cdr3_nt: TGTGCCAGCAGCTCAAAGGACAGGGGGGAGTACGAGCAGTACTTC
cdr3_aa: CASSSKDRGEYEQYF

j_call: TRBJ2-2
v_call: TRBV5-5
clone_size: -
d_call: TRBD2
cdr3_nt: TGTGCCAGCAGCCCCGGGGCGGGGGGAACCGGGGAGCTGTTTTTT
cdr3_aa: CASSPGAGGTGELFF

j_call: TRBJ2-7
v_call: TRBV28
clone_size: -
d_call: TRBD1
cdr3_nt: TGTGCCAGCACTTACAGGGGGCTTGACTACGAGCAGTACTTC
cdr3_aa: CASTYRGLDYEQYF

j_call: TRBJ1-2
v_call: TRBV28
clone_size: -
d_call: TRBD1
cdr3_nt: TGTGCCAGCAGTTTCCCAGGACAGGGGGCGACGGGGAGATATGGCTACACCTTC
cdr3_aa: CASSFPGQGATGRYGYTF

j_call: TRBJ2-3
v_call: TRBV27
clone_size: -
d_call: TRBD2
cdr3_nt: TGTGCCAGCAGTTTATACTCCCTCCAAGCGGGAGGGAACACAGATACGCAGTATTTT
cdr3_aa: CASSLYSLQAGGNTDTQYF

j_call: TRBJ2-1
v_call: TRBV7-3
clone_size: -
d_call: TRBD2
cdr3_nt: TGTGCCAGCAGCTTAAATCTAGCGGGAGCTTACTCCTACAATGAGCAGTTCTTC
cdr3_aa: CASSLNLAGAYSYNEQFF

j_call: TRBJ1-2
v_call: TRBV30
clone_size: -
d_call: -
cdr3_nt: TGTGCCTGGAAGTTCCCTCGCCGGGACTCCTATGGCTACACCTTC
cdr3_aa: CAWKFPRRDSYGYTF

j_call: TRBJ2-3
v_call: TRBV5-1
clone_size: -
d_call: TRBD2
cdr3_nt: TGCGCCAGCCATGTAGCGGGAGGTTCGGGCACAGATACGCAGTATTTT
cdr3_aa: CASHVAGGSGTDTQYF

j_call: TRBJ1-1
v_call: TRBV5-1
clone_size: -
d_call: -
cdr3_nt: TGCGCCAGCAGCTTGGGGTCGACAGTGAACACTGAAGCTTTCTTT
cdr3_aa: CASSLGSTVNTEAFF